The source of this T cell receptor beta chain is a study of blood T cell repertoires in COVID-19. Study-level background: Sources were T cells, B-cell-depleted T cells, or PBMCs; the material itself was cDNA or gDNA.

Repertoires were generated with immunoSEQ multiplex PCR, while TCRdb's copy carries only in-frame clones and drops some. Here the sample spans 180,000 or so clones, 65% to 85% being singletons. The V gene's germline CDR1 is LGHNA and CDR2 YNFKEQ. Trimming took 0 bases from V and 4 from J; bases not matched to a gene: 5. The CDR3 has 16 amino acids. Participant age was roughly 18 to 95 years, and participants resided in 20 to 30 US areas. Clinical history reported by participants formed the basis on which cohorts were assigned. What was sequenced was PBMCs or T cells enriched from blood (not recorded which). The chain employs TRBV4-2 and TRBJ1-5, with 8 positions matching TRBD1. This receptor was identified in a man aged 35-49 years who had recovered from COVID-19. CDR3 bases: TGTGCCAGCAGCCAAGAACCGGACAGGGCAAATCAGCCCCAGCATTTT. Protein product: CASSQEPDRANQPQHF.